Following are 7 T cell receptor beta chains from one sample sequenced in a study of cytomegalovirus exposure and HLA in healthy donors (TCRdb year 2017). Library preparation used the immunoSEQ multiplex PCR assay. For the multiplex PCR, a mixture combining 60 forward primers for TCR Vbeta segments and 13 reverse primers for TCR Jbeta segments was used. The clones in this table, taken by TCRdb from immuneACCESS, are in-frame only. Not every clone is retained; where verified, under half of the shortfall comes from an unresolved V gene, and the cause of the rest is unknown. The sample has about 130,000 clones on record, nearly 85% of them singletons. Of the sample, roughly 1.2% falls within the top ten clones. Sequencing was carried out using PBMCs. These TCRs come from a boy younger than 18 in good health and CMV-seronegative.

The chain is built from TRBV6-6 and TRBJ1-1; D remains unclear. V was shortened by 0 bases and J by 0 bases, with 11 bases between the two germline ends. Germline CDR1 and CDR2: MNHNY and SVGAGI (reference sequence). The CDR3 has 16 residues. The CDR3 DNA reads TGTGCCAGCAGTTACTCGATCTTACAGATGAACACTGAAGCTTTCTTT. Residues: CASSYSILQMNTEAFF.

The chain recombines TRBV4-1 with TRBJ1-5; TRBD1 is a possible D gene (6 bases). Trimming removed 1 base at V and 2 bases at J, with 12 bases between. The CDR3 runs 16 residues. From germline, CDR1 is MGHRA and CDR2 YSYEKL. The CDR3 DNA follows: TGCGCCAGCAGCCAAGCGGCCAGGGGCCGCAATCAGCCCCAGCATTTT. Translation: CASSQAARGRNQPQHF.

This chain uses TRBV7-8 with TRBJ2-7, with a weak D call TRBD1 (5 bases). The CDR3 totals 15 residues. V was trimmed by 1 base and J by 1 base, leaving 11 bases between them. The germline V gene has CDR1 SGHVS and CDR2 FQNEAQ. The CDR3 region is CASSLGWQGSYEQYF. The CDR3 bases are TGTGCCAGCAGCTTAGGGTGGCAGGGTTCCTACGAGCAGTACTTC.

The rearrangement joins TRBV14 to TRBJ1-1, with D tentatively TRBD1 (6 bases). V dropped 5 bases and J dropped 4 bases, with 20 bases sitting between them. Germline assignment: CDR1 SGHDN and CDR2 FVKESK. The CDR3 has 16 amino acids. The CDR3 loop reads CASSSSRGGLATEAFF. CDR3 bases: TGTGCCAGCAGCTCTAGCAGGGGCGGTTTAGCCACTGAAGCTTTCTTT.

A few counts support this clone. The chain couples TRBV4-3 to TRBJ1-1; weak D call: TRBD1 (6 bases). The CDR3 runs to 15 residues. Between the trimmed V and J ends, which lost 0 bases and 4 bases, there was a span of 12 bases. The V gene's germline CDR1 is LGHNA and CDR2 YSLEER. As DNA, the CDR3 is TGCGCCAGCAGCCAAGACGTGGGAGGGGGCACTGAAGCTTTCTTT. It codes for CASSQDVGGGTEAFF.

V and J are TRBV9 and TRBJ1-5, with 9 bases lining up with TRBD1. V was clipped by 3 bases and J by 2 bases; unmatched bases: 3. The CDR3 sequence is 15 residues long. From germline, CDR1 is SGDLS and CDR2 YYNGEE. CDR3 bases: TGTGCCAGCAGCGAGACAGGGGGGCGCAATCAGCCCCAGCATTTT. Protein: CASSETGGRNQPQHF.

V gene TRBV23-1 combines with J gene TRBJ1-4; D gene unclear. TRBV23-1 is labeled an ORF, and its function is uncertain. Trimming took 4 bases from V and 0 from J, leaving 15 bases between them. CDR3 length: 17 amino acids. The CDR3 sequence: CASSPPRSLATNEKLFF. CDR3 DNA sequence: TGCGCCAGCAGTCCCCCTAGGAGTCTTGCAACTAATGAAAAACTGTTTTTT.